The present entry profiles one TCR beta chain with its context. Its matching antigen is unknown. The template was genomic DNA from peripheral blood, not RNA. The source of the sample is a study of T cell repertoires in aging, cancer and after chemotherapy. Overall study results and limits: In each cancer cohort, median generation probability increased across chemotherapy, suggesting thymic output rebounded. Age-matched healthy donors had significantly more diverse, less clonal blood TCR repertoires than untreated cancer patients. In cancer patients, declining TCR diversity with age involved lost richness and lost evenness.

Rearranged V-D-J TRB sequences were amplified with a mixed TRB-A/B primer pool. TCRdb re-called the multiplex PCR reads with MiXCR, one entry per CDR3 protein. The repertoire consists of several thousand distinct CDR3 sequences, with under 35% occurring once and the leading ten covering over 3%. The CDR3 has 16 amino acids. Germline CDR1 SGHDT, CDR2 YYEEEE. After removal of 6 bases from V and 4 bases from J, the junction contained 10 bases not matched to a gene. The origin of this receptor is a human donor in good health. The chain employs TRBV5-6 and TRBJ2-3, with 11 bases aligning to TRBD2. Material for sequencing was blood. The CDR3 DNA follows: TGTGCCAGCACCCTAAAGATACTAGCGGGAGCAGATACGCAGTATTTT. Protein sequence: CASTLKILAGADTQYF.